This TCR beta chain is from a study of blood T cells in healthy people across ages. Through a sample-barcoded 5' primer and a J-beta primer mix, a second PCR was run for roughly 7 to 11 cycles. TCRdb re-analysed the 5' RACE reads in MiXCR, keeping a single row per CDR3 protein. The sample shows about 1.4 million distinct CDR3 sequences, roughly 60% of them seen only once. The V end was cut by 0 bases, the J end by 5 bases, with 11 bases between. CDR3 length equals 14 residues. Germline lookup yields CDR1 DFQATT and CDR2 SNEGSKA (reference sequence). This clonotype was obtained from a man aged 18 to 29 in good health. The sample comprised blood. V and J are TRBV20-1 and TRBJ2-1; D may be TRBD2 (5 bases). CDR3 coding DNA: TGCAGTGCTAGAGAATCAGGAGGAAACAATGAGCAGTTCTTC. It codes for CSARESGGNNEQFF.